These T cell receptor beta chains were read from a single sample in a study of technical replicates of blood from a few donors. Some clones are missing from TCRdb's copy, which holds only in-frame ones; the method was immunoSEQ multiplex PCR. This sample has 65,000 to 90,000 clones, with around 94% found just once. Sequenced input: T cells isolated from PBMCs. Receptors originate from a human donor in good health. Each CDR3 is given with its conserved first and last residue. Fields, in order: V gene, J gene, clone size, D gene, CDR3 DNA, CDR3 protein. A D gene is named only where the DNA matches it firmly. Expanded clones are given a class, and other clones once, few, many or no size at all.

V gene: TRBV28; J gene: TRBJ1-3; clone size: NA; D gene: TRBD1; CDR3 DNA: TGTGCCAGCAGTCCAGGGACAGCTGGAAACACCATATATTTT; CDR3 protein: CASSPGTAGNTIYF
V gene: TRBV9; J gene: TRBJ1-2; clone size: NA; D gene: NA; CDR3 DNA: TGTGCCAGCAGCGTAGACCCCTCTGGGAGCTATGGCTACACCTTC; CDR3 protein: CASSVDPSGSYGYTF
V gene: TRBV19; J gene: TRBJ2-1; clone size: NA; D gene: NA; CDR3 DNA: TGTGCCAGTATGAAACCCCGGACACCCTACAATGAGCAGTTCTTC; CDR3 protein: CASMKPRTPYNEQFF
V gene: TRBV4-3; J gene: TRBJ1-1; clone size: NA; D gene: NA; CDR3 DNA: TGCGCCAGCAGCCACCTCAGGGGTGAGGCTGAAGCTTTCTTT; CDR3 protein: CASSHLRGEAEAFF
V gene: TRBV9; J gene: TRBJ1-3; clone size: NA; D gene: TRBD1; CDR3 DNA: TGTGCCAGCGGGACAGGGAGTAGAAACACCATATATTTT; CDR3 protein: CASGTGSRNTIYF
V gene: TRBV30; J gene: TRBJ1-1; clone size: NA; D gene: NA; CDR3 DNA: TGTGCCTGGAGTGTTCGCAGGGAGAACACTGAAGCTTTCTTT; CDR3 protein: CAWSVRRENTEAFF
V gene: TRBV27; J gene: TRBJ2-1; clone size: NA; D gene: NA; CDR3 DNA: TGTGCCAGCAGTTTTAACGGGTTTAACTACAATGAGCAGTTCTTC; CDR3 protein: CASSFNGFNYNEQFF
V gene: TRBV2; J gene: TRBJ2-5; clone size: NA; D gene: TRBD2; CDR3 DNA: TGTGCCAGCAGTGAAGAGCCGCCGGGAGGGCCAGAAGAGACCCAGTACTTC; CDR3 protein: CASSEEPPGGPEETQYF
V gene: TRBV7-9; J gene: TRBJ2-1; clone size: NA; D gene: TRBD2; CDR3 DNA: TGTGCCAGCAGCTTAATAGGCGGGAGGACCTACAATGAGCAGTTCTTC; CDR3 protein: CASSLIGGRTYNEQFF
V gene: TRBV15; J gene: TRBJ1-1; clone size: NA; D gene: TRBD1; CDR3 DNA: TGTGCCACCAGTGTATACAGGGGGCCTAACACTGAAGCTTTCTTT; CDR3 protein: CATSVYRGPNTEAFF
V gene: TRBV2; J gene: TRBJ1-2; clone size: few; D gene: TRBD1; CDR3 DNA: TGTGCCAGCAGTCTGGGACAGGGCTATGGCTACACCTTC; CDR3 protein: CASSLGQGYGYTF
V gene: TRBV29-1; J gene: TRBJ2-1; clone size: NA; D gene: NA; CDR3 DNA: TGCAGCGTTGAAGCCTACGGGGGATTTCTAAGGGGTGAGCAGTTCTTC; CDR3 protein: CSVEAYGGFLRGEQFF
V gene: TRBV6-9; J gene: TRBJ1-5; clone size: NA; D gene: NA; CDR3 DNA: TGTGCCAGCAGCCACCCCACCGCGTCTAATAGCAATCAGCCCCAGCATTTT; CDR3 protein: CASSHPTASNSNQPQHF
V gene: TRBV27; J gene: TRBJ2-4; clone size: NA; D gene: NA; CDR3 DNA: TGTGCCAGCAGTCTGGGTCCCGACGGCGGTCTAACCAAAAACATTCAGTACTTC; CDR3 protein: CASSLGPDGGLTKNIQYF
V gene: TRBV6-9; J gene: TRBJ1-2; clone size: NA; D gene: NA; CDR3 DNA: TGTGCCAGCAGCCCTATTTCGGTCCACTATGGCTACACCTTC; CDR3 protein: CASSPISVHYGYTF
V gene: TRBV14; J gene: TRBJ1-5; clone size: NA; D gene: NA; CDR3 DNA: TGTGCCAGCAGCCAACCTAATCAGCCCCAGCATTTT; CDR3 protein: CASSQPNQPQHF
V gene: TRBV27; J gene: TRBJ1-1; clone size: NA; D gene: NA; CDR3 DNA: TGTGCCAGCAGTTACAGGGAAGGGGCTGAAGCTTTCTTT; CDR3 protein: CASSYREGAEAFF
V gene: TRBV4-3; J gene: TRBJ2-2; clone size: NA; D gene: NA; CDR3 DNA: TGCGCCAGCAGCCAAGATATAATCGGGACCGGGGAGCTGTTTTTT; CDR3 protein: CASSQDIIGTGELFF
V gene: TRBV10-3; J gene: TRBJ1-5; clone size: NA; D gene: NA; CDR3 DNA: TGTGCCATCAGAGGGGACTGGGATCAACCCCAGCATTTT; CDR3 protein: CAIRGDWDQPQHF
V gene: TRBV28; J gene: TRBJ1-1; clone size: NA; D gene: NA; CDR3 DNA: TGTGCCAGCAGTTTATGGGAAGGACTCCTGAACACTGAAGCTTTCTTT; CDR3 protein: CASSLWEGLLNTEAFF
V gene: TRBV9; J gene: TRBJ1-1; clone size: NA; D gene: TRBD1; CDR3 DNA: TGTGCCAGCAGCGTGGACAGGAGCACTGAAGCTTTCTTT; CDR3 protein: CASSVDRSTEAFF
V gene: TRBV27; J gene: TRBJ2-3; clone size: NA; D gene: NA; CDR3 DNA: TGTGCCAGCGGGACTAGCACAGATACGCAGTATTTT; CDR3 protein: CASGTSTDTQYF
V gene: TRBV4-1; J gene: TRBJ2-7; clone size: once; D gene: NA; CDR3 DNA: TGCGCCAGCAGCCCAGGGCAAGGGTCCTACGAGCAGTACTTC; CDR3 protein: CASSPGQGSYEQYF
V gene: TRBV29-1; J gene: TRBJ2-7; clone size: NA; D gene: NA; CDR3 DNA: TGCAGCGTTGCGGGGATCTACGAGCAGTACTTC; CDR3 protein: CSVAGIYEQYF
V gene: TRBV2; J gene: TRBJ2-7; clone size: NA; D gene: NA; CDR3 DNA: TGTGCCAGCGGGGGCCCAGGACACTCCTACGAGCAGTACTTC; CDR3 protein: CASGGPGHSYEQYF
V gene: TRBV10-3; J gene: TRBJ1-1; clone size: NA; D gene: TRBD1; CDR3 DNA: TGTGCCATCACCCAGGGGGATTTGACTGAAGCTTTCTTT; CDR3 protein: CAITQGDLTEAFF
V gene: TRBV14; J gene: TRBJ2-3; clone size: NA; D gene: TRBD2; CDR3 DNA: TGTGCCAGCACGCGGAGAGAGCGGGACGCGTCTAGCACAGATACGCAGTATTTT; CDR3 protein: CASTRRERDASSTDTQYF
V gene: TRBV27; J gene: TRBJ2-7; clone size: NA; D gene: TRBD2; CDR3 DNA: TGTGCCAGCAGTTCCTTAGTAGTAGCGGGAGGGCTCTACGAGCAGTACTTC; CDR3 protein: CASSSLVVAGGLYEQYF
V gene: TRBV2; J gene: TRBJ2-5; clone size: NA; D gene: TRBD2; CDR3 DNA: TGTGCCAGCAGTGAAGGGCCGGGTAGCGGGAGTGAGACCCAGTACTTC; CDR3 protein: CASSEGPGSGSETQYF
V gene: TRBV9; J gene: TRBJ2-7; clone size: NA; D gene: TRBD2; CDR3 DNA: TGTGCCAGCAGCGAGTGGGGGGAGGGGACCTACGAGCAGTACTTC; CDR3 protein: CASSEWGEGTYEQYF
V gene: TRBV27; J gene: TRBJ1-5; clone size: NA; D gene: NA; CDR3 DNA: TGTGCCAGCAGTTTTAGGACACCTCCGAGAAATCAGCCCCAGCATTTT; CDR3 protein: CASSFRTPPRNQPQHF
V gene: TRBV7-6; J gene: TRBJ2-7; clone size: once; D gene: NA; CDR3 DNA: TGTGCCAGCAGTGTAGGACAGATAGTCTACGAGCAGTACTTC; CDR3 protein: CASSVGQIVYEQYF
V gene: TRBV6-5; J gene: TRBJ2-5; clone size: NA; D gene: TRBD2; CDR3 DNA: TGTGCCAGCAGTTTTAGCGGGAGCTCAGAGACCCAGTACTTC; CDR3 protein: CASSFSGSSETQYF
V gene: TRBV5-6; J gene: TRBJ1-5; clone size: NA; D gene: NA; CDR3 DNA: TGTGCCAGCAGCTTTCGGTGGGGCCGCAATCAGCCCCAGCATTTT; CDR3 protein: CASSFRWGRNQPQHF
V gene: TRBV28; J gene: TRBJ1-1; clone size: NA; D gene: NA; CDR3 DNA: TGTGCCAGCACCCCGTTGGGAATGGGACAAACGAACACTGAAGCTTTCTTT; CDR3 protein: CASTPLGMGQTNTEAFF
V gene: TRBV27; J gene: TRBJ2-5; clone size: NA; D gene: TRBD2; CDR3 DNA: TGTGCCAGCAGCAGACTAGCGGAGGTCCAAGAGACCCAGTACTTC; CDR3 protein: CASSRLAEVQETQYF
V gene: TRBV13; J gene: TRBJ2-1; clone size: NA; D gene: TRBD2; CDR3 DNA: TGTGCCAGCAGCTTCCAGCGGGAGGGTTGGAATGAGCAGTTCTTC; CDR3 protein: CASSFQREGWNEQFF
V gene: TRBV5-1; J gene: TRBJ2-3; clone size: NA; D gene: NA; CDR3 DNA: TGCGCCAGCAGCTTCCGAGGGGGGGGCACAGATACGCAGTATTTT; CDR3 protein: CASSFRGGGTDTQYF
V gene: TRBV20-1; J gene: TRBJ1-2; clone size: NA; D gene: NA; CDR3 DNA: TGCAGTGTTCCACAGTTCGGTGGCTACACCTTC; CDR3 protein: CSVPQFGGYTF
V gene: TRBV5-1; J gene: TRBJ1-3; clone size: NA; D gene: NA; CDR3 DNA: TGCGCCAGCAGCTTGGAGCTGGTCTCTGGAAACACCATATATTTT; CDR3 protein: CASSLELVSGNTIYF
V gene: TRBV9; J gene: TRBJ1-4; clone size: once; D gene: TRBD1; CDR3 DNA: TGTGCCAGCAGCCAGACAGGGGGTGGTGAAAAACTGTTTTTT; CDR3 protein: CASSQTGGGEKLFF
V gene: TRBV25-1; J gene: TRBJ2-1; clone size: NA; D gene: NA; CDR3 DNA: TGTGCCAGCTCTGGACGGGACTCCTACAATGAGCAGTTCTTC; CDR3 protein: CASSGRDSYNEQFF
V gene: TRBV6-6; J gene: TRBJ2-4; clone size: NA; D gene: NA; CDR3 DNA: TGTGCCAGCAGTTACGTTAGAGGGTCGGCCAAGCAGTACTTC; CDR3 protein: CASSYVRGSAKQYF
V gene: TRBV19; J gene: TRBJ2-7; clone size: NA; D gene: TRBD2; CDR3 DNA: TGTGCCAGTAGTATAGAAGCGGGAGGTGACGAGCAGTACTTC; CDR3 protein: CASSIEAGGDEQYF
V gene: TRBV13; J gene: TRBJ2-1; clone size: NA; D gene: TRBD2; CDR3 DNA: TGTGCCAGCAGCTTAGCTGGACTAGCGGGAGGGCTGCGGTTCTTC; CDR3 protein: CASSLAGLAGGLRFF
V gene: TRBV6-5; J gene: TRBJ1-5; clone size: NA; D gene: NA; CDR3 DNA: TGTGCCAGCAGTTACTCCAGGAATCAGCCCCAGCATTTT; CDR3 protein: CASSYSRNQPQHF